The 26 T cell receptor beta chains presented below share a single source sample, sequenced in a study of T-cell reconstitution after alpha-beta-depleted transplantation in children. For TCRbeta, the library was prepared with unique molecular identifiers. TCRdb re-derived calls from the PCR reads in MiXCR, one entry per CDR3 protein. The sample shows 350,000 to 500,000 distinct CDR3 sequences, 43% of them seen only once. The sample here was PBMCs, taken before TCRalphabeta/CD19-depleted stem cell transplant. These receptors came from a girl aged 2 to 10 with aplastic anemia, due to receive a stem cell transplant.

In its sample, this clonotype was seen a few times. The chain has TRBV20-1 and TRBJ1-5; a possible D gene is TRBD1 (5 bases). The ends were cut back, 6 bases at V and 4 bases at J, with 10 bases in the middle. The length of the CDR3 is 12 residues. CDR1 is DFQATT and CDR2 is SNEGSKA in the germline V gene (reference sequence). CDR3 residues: CSAEGWNQPQHF. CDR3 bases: TGCAGTGCGGAGGGGTGGAATCAGCCCCAGCATTTT.

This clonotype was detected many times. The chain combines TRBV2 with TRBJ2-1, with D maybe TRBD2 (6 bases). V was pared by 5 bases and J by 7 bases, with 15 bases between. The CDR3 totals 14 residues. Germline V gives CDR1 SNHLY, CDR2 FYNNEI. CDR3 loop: CASSREWGNNEQFF. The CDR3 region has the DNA TGTGCCAGCAGTCGGGAGTGGGGGAATAATGAGCAGTTCTTC.

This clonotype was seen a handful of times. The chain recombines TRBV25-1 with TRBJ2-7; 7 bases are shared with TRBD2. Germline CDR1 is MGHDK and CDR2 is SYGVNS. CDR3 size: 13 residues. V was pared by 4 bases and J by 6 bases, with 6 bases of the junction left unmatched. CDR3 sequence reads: CASSVLAHGEQYF. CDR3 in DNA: TGTGCCAGCAGTGTACTAGCGCACGGCGAGCAGTACTTC.

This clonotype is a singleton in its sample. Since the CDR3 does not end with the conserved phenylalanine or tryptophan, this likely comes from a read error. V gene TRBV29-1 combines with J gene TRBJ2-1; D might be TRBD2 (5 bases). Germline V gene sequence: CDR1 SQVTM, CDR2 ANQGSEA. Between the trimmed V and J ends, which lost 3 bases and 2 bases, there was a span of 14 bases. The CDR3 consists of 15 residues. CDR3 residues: CSVDRAGGTYNEQFY. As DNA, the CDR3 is TGCAGCGTTGATAGGGCGGGCGGTACCTACAATGAGCAGTTCTAC.

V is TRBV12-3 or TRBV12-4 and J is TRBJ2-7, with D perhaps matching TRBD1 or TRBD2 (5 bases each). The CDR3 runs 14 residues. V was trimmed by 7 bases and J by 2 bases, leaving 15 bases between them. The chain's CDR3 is CASTSRDRTYEQYF. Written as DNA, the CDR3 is TGTGCCAGCACCAGCCGGGACCGAACCTACGAGCAGTACTTC.

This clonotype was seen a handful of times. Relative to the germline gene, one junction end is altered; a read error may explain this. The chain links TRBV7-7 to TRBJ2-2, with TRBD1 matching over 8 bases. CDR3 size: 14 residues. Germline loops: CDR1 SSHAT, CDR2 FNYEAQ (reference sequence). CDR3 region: CASSDRTGTGELFF. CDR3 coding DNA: TGTGCTAGCAGCGACAGGACAGGGACCGGGGAGCTGTTTTTT.

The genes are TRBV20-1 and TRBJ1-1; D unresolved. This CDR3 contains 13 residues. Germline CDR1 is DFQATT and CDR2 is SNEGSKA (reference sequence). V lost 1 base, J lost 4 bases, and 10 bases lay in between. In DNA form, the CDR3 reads TGCAGTGCTAGAGTCCGGCCTGGCACTGAAGCTTTCTTT. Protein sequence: CSARVRPGTEAFF.

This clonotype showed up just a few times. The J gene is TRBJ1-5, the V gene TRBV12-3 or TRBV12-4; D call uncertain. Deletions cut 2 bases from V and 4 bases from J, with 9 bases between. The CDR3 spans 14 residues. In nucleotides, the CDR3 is TGTGCCAGCAGTTTATGGCAGACTAATCAGCCCCAGCATTTT. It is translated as CASSLWQTNQPQHF.

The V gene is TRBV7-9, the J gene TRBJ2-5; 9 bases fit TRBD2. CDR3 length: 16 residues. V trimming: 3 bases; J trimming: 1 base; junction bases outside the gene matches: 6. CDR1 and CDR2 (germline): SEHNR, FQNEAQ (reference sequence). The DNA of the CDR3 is TGTGCCAGCAGCTTCGGCGGGAGGGCCCTCCAAGAGACCCAGTACTTC. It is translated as CASSFGGRALQETQYF.

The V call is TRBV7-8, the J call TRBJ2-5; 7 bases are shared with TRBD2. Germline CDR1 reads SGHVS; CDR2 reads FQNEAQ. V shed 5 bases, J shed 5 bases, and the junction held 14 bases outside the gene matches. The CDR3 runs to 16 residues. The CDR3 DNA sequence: TGTGCCAGCAGCCCTCGGCGGGCGGGGGTTCTCGAGACCCAGTACTTC. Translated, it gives CASSPRRAGVLETQYF.

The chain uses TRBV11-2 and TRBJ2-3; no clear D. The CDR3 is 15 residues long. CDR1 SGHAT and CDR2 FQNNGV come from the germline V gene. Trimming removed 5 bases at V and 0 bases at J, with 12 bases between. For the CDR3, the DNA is TGTGCCAGCAGCATCCCGAGTGGTAGCACAGATACGCAGTATTTT. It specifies CASSIPSGSTDTQYF.

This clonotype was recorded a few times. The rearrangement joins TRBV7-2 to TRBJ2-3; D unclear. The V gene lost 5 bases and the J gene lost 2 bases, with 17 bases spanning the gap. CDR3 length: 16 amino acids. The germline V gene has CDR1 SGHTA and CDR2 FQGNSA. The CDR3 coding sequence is TGTGCCAGCAGCCCTTCCCCAGAGCGATTCACAGATACGCAGTATTTT. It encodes CASSPSPERFTDTQYF.

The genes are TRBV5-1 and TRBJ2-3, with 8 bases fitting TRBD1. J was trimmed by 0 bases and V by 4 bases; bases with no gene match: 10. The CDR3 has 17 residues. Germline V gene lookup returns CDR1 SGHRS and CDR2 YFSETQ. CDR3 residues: CASSPWTGSPSTDTQYF. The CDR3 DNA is TGCGCCAGCAGCCCATGGACAGGGAGCCCTAGCACAGATACGCAGTATTTT.

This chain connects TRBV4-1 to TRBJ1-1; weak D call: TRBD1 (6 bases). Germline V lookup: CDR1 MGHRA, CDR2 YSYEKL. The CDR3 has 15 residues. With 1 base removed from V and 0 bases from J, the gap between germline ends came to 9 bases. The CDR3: CASSQVGQLNTEAFF. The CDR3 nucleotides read TGCGCCAGCAGCCAAGTAGGACAGCTGAACACTGAAGCTTTCTTT.

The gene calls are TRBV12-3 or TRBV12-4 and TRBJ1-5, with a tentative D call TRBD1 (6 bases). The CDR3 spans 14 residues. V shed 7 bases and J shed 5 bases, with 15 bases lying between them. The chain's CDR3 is CASTRQGLHQPQHF. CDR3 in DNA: TGTGCCAGCACCCGGCAGGGGCTACATCAGCCCCAGCATTTT.

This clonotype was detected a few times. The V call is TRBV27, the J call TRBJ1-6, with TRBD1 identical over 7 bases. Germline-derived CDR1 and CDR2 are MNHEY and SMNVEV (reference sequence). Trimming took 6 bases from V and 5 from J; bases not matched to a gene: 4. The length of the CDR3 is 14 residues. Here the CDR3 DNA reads TGTGCCAGCAGCGGCGGGACAGATAATTCACCCCTCCACTTT. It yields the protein CASSGGTDNSPLHF.

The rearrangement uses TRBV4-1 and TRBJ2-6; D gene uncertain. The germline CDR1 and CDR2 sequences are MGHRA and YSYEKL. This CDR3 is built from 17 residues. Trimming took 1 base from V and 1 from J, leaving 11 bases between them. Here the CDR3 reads CASSQGVEHSGANVLTF. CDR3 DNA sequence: TGCGCCAGCAGCCAAGGGGTCGAGCATTCTGGGGCCAACGTCCTGACTTTC.

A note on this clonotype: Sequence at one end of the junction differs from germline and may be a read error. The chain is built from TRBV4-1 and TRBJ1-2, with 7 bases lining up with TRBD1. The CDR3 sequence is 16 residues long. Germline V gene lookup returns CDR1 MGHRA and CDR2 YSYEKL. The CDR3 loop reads CASSPSQGEVNYGDTF. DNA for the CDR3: TGCGCCAGCAGCCCCTCCCAGGGGGAGGTTAACTATGGCGACACCTTC.

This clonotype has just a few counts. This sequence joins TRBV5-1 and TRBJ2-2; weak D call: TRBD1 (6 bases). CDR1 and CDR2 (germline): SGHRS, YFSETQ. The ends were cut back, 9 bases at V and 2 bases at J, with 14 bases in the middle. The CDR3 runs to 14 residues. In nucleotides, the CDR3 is TGCGCCACTCAGGACAGACCCAACACCGGGGAGCTGTTTTTT. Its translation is CATQDRPNTGELFF.

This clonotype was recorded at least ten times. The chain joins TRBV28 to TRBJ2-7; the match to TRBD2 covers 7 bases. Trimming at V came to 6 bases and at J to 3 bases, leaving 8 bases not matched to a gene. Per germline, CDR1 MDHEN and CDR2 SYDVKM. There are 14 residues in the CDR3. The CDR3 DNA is TGTGCCAGCAGGAGGGAGGGGTCCTACTACGAGCAGTACTTC. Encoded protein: CASRREGSYYEQYF.

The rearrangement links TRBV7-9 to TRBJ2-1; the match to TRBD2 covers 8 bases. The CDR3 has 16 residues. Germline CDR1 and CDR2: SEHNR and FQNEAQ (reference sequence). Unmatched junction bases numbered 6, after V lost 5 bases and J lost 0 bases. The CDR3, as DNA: TGTGCCAGCAGCACCACAGCGGGAGTCTCCTACAATGAGCAGTTCTTC. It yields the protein CASSTTAGVSYNEQFF. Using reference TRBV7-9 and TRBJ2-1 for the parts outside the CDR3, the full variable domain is DTGVSQNPRHKITKRGQNVTFRCDPISEHNRLYWYRQTLGQGPEFLTYFQNEAQLEKSRLLSDRFSAERPKGSFSTLEIQRTEQGDSAMYLCASSTTAGVSYNEQFFGPGTRLTVL.

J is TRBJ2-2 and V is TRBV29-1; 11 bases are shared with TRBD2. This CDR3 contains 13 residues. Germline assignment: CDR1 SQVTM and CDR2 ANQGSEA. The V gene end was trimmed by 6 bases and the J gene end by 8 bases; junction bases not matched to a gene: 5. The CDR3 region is CSVATSGKGELFF. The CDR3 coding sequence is TGCAGCGTCGCGACTAGCGGGAAAGGGGAGCTGTTTTTT.

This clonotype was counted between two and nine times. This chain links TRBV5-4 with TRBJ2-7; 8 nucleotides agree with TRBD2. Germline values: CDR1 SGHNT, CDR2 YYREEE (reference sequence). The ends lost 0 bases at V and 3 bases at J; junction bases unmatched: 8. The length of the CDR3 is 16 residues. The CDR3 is CASSLGTSPLIYEQYF. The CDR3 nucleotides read TGTGCCAGCAGCTTGGGGACTAGCCCTTTAATCTACGAGCAGTACTTC.

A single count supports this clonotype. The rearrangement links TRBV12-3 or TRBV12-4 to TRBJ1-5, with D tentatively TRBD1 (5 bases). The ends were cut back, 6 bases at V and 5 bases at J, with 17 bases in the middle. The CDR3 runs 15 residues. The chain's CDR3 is CASSFASGGDQPQHF. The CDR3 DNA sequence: TGTGCCAGCAGCTTTGCGTCGGGGGGTGATCAGCCCCAGCATTTT.

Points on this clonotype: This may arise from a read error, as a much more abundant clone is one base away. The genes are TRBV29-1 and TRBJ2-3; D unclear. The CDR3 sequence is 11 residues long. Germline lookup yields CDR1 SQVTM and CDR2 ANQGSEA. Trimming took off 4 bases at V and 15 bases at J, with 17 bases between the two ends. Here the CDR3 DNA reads TGCAGCGTTGGAGAGACATCAAAGGCATATTTT. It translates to CSVGETSKAYF.

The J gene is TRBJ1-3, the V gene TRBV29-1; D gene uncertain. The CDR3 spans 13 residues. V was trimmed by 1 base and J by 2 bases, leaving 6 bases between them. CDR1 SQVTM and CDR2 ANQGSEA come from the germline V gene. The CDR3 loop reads CSVEGSPGNTIYF. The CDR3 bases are TGCAGCGTTGAAGGATCCCCTGGAAACACCATATATTTT.